The following is a T cell receptor (beta chain) sequence with its context. On each TCR cDNA molecule, a unique molecular identifier was present. TCRdb re-analysed the 5' RACE reads in MiXCR, keeping a single row per CDR3 protein. The table includes tens of thousands of distinct CDR3 sequences, over 9.5% detected once. The entry originates in a study of spatial heterogeneity in lung cancer. Overall study context: Raw sequencing reads included, on average, more than eight appearances of each unique TCR and UMI combination.

Indicated time point: sample taken at primary tumor resection. Whole RNA, which was extracted from tumor, nontumor lung tissue or frozen PBMC, was sequenced without any cell sorting. Trimming took 0 bases from V and 3 from J, leaving 9 bases between them. This CDR3 has 15 amino acids. Germline assignment: CDR1 MNHEY and CDR2 SMNVEV (reference sequence). The J gene is TRBJ1-5, the V gene TRBV27; D gene ambiguous. The receptor was isolated from a male donor with early-stage non-small cell lung cancer. Sequences were derived from PBMCs, sampled at surgery. Here the CDR3 DNA reads TGTGCCAGCAGTTTATCGCTTGGGCTCAATCAGCCCCAGCATTTT. Translated: CASSLSLGLNQPQHF.